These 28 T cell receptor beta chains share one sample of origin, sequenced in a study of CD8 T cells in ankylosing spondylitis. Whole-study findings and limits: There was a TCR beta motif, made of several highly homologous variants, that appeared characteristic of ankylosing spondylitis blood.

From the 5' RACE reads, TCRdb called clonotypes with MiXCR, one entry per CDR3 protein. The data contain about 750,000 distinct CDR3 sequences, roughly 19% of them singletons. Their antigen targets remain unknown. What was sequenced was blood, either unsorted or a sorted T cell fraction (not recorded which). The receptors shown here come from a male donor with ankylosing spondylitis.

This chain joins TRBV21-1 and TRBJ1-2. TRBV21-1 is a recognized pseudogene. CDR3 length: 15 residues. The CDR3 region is CASSPQGQVDYGYTF. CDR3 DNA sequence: TGTGCCAGCAGCCCTCAAGGCCAAGTAGACTATGGCTACACCTTC.

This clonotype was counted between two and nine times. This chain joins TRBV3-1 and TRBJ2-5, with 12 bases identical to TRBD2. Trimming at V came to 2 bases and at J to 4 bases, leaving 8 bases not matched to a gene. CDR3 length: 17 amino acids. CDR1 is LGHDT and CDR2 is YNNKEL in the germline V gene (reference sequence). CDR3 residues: CASSQPTSGSSSETQYF. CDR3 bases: TGTGCCAGCAGCCAACCGACTAGCGGGAGTTCTTCAGAGACCCAGTACTTC.

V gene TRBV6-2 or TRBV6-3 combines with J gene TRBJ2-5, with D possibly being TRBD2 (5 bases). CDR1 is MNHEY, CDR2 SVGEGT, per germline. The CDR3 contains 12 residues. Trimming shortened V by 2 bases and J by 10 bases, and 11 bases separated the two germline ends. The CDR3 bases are TGTGCCAGCAGTTACGGGTTGAGGGACCAGTACTTC. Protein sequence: CASSYGLRDQYF.

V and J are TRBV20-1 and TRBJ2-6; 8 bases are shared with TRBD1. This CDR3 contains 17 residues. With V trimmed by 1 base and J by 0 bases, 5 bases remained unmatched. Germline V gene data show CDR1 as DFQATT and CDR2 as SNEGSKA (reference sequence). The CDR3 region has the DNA TGCAGTGCTAGAGGGACAGGGAGGATCTCTGGGGCCAACGTCCTGACTTTC. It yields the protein CSARGTGRISGANVLTF.

This CDR3 reads CASMGLAGVQNTGELFF. In DNA, the CDR3 is TGTGCCAGCATGGGACTAGCGGGAGTTCAGAACACCGGGGAGCTGTTTTTT. The chain has TRBV7-2 and TRBJ2-2, with 14 bases matching TRBD2. There are 17 residues in the CDR3. The J segment lost 1 base and the V segment lost 7 bases, leaving 5 bases of the junction unmatched. The germline V gene encodes CDR1 SGHTA and CDR2 FQGNSA.

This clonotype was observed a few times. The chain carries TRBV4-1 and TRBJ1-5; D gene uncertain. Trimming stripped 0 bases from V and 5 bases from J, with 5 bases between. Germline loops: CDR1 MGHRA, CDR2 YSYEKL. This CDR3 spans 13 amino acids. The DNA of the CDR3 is TGCGCCAGCAGCCAAGAGGCCGATCAGCCCCAGCATTTT. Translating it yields CASSQEADQPQHF.

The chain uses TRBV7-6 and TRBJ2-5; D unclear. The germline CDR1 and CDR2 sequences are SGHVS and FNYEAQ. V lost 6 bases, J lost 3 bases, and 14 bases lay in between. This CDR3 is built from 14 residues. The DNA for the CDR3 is TGTGCCAGCAGGGGCCAGGTCGAAGAAGAGACCCAGTACTTC. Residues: CASRGQVEEETQYF.

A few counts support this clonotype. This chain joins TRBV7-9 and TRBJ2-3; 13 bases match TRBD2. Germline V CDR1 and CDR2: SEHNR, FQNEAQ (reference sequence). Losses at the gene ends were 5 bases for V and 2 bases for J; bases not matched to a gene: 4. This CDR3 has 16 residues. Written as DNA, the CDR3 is TGTGCCAGCAGCAAGACTAGCGGGGGGCCCACAGATACGCAGTATTTT. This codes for CASSKTSGGPTDTQYF.

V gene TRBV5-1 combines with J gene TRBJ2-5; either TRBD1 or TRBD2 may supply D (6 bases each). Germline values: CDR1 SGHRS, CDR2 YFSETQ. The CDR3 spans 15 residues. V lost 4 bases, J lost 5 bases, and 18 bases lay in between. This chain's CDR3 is CASSPGVGDKETQYF. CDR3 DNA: TGCGCCAGCAGCCCGGGGGTGGGGGACAAGGAGACCCAGTACTTC.

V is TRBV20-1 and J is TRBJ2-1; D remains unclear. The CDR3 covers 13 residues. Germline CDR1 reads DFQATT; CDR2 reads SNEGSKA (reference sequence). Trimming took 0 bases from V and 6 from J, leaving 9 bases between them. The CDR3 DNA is TGCAGTGCTAGAGATCTTAGAGTCAATGAGCAGTTCTTC. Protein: CSARDLRVNEQFF.

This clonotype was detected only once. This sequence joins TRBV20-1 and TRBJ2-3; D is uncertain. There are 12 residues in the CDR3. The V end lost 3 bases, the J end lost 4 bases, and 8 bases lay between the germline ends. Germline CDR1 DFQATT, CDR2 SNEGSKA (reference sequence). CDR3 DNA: TGCAGTGCTAGGCGCGTCTCAGATACGCAGTATTTT. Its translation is CSARRVSDTQYF.

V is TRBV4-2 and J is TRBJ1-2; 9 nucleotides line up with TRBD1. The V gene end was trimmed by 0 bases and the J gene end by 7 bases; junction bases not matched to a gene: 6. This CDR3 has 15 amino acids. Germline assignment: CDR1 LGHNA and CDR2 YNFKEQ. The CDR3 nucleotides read TGTGCCAGCAGCCAAGATCGGGGACAGGGCTTTGGCTACACCTTC. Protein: CASSQDRGQGFGYTF.

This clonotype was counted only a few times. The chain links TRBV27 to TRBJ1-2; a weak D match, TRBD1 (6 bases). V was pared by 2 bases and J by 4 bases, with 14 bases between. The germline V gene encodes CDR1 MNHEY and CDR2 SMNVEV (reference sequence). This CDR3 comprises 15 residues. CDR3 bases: TGTGCCAGCAGTTTAACGACAGGATCCACCTATGGCTACACCTTC. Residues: CASSLTTGSTYGYTF.

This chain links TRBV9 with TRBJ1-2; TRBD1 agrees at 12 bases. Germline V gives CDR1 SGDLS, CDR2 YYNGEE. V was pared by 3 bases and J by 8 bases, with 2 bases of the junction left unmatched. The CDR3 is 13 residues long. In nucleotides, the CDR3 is TGTGCCAGCAGCGACGGGACAGGGGGCGGCTACACCTTC. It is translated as CASSDGTGGGYTF.

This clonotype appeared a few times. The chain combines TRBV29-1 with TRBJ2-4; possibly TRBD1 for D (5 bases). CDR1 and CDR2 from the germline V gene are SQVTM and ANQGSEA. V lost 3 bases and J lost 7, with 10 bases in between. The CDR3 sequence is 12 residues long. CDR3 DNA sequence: TGCAGCGTTGAGTCGGCAGGGAACATTCAGTACTTC. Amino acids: CSVESAGNIQYF.

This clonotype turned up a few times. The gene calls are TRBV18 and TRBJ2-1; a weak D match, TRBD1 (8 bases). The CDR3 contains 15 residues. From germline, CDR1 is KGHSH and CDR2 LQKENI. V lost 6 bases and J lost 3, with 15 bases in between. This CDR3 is CASSLQGGDYNEQFF. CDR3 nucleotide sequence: TGTGCCAGCTCCCTACAGGGGGGGGACTACAATGAGCAGTTCTTC.

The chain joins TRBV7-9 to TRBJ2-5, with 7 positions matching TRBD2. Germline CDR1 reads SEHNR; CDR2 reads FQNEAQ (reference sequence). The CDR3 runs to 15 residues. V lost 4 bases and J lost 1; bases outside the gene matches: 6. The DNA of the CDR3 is TGTGCCAGCAGCTATCCAGCGGGGCCCCAAGAGACCCAGTACTTC. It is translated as CASSYPAGPQETQYF.

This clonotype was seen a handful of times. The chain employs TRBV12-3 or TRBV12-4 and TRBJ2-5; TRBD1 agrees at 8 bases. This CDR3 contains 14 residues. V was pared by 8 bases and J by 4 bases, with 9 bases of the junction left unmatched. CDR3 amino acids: CASLLGQGGETQYF. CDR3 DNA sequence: TGTGCCAGCCTTTTAGGACAGGGAGGAGAGACCCAGTACTTC.

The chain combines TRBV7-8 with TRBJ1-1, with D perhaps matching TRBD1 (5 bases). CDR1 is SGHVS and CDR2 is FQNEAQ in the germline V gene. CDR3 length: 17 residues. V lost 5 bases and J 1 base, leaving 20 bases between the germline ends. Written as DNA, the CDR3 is TGTGCCAGCAGCCCGCGGGGGGGTTTATCTGGGAACACTGAAGCTTTCTTT. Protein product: CASSPRGGLSGNTEAFF.

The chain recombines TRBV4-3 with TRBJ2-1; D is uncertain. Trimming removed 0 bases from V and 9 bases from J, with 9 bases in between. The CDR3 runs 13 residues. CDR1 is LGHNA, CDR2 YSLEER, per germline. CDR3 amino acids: CASSQDSDGEQFF. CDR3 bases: TGCGCCAGCAGCCAAGATTCGGACGGTGAGCAGTTCTTC.

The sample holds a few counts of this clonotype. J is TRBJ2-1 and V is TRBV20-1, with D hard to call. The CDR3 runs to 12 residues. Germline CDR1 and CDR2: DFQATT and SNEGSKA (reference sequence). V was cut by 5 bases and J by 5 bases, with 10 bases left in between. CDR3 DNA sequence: TGCAGTGCTGGAGTAGAAGACAATGAGCAGTTCTTC. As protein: CSAGVEDNEQFF.

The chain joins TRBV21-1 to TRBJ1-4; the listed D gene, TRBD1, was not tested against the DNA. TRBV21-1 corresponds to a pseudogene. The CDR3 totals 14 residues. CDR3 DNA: TGTGCCAGCAAACCAGGGGGCGCCTGTGAAAAACTGTTTTTT. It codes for CASKPGGACEKLFF.

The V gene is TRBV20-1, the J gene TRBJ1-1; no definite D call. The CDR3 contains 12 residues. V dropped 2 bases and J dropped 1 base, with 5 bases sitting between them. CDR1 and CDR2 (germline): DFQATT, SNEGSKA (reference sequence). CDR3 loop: CSARIGNTEAFF. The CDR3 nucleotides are TGCAGTGCTAGAATTGGGAACACTGAAGCTTTCTTT.

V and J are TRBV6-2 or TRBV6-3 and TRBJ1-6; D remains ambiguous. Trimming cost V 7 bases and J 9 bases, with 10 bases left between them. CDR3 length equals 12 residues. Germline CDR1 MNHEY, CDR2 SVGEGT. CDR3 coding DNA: TGTGCCAGCACCTACGGGCTTTCACCCCTCCACTTT. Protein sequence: CASTYGLSPLHF.

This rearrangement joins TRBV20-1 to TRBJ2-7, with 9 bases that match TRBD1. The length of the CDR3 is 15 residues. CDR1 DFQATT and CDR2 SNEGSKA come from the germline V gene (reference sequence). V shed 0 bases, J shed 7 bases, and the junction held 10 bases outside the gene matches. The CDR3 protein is CSARDQATGGFEQYF. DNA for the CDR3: TGCAGTGCTAGAGATCAGGCGACAGGGGGTTTTGAGCAGTACTTC.

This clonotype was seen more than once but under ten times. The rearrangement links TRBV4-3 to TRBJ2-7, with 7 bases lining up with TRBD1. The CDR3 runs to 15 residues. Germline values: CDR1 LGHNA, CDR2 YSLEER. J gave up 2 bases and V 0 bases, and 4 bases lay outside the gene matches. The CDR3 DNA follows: TGCGCCAGCAGCCAAGATTGGACAGGAACCTACGAGCAGTACTTC. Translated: CASSQDWTGTYEQYF.

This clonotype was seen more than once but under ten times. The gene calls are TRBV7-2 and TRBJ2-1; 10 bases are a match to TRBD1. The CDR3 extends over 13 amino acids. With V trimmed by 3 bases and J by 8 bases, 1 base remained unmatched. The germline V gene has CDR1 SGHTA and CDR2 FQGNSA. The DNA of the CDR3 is TGTGCCAGCAGCTTGGACAGGGGGTATGAGCAGTTCTTC. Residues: CASSLDRGYEQFF.

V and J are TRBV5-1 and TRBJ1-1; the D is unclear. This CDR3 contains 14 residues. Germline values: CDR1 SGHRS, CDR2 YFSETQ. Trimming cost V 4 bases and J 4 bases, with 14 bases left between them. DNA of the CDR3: TGCGCCAGCAGCCGGGAGGGATCGGGCACTGAAGCTTTCTTT. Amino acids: CASSREGSGTEAFF.